A single sample gave rise to the 12 T cell receptor beta chains below, sequenced in a study of cytomegalovirus exposure and HLA in healthy donors (dated by TCRdb to the late 2010s). Libraries were built with the immunoSEQ multiplex PCR assay. For the multiplex PCR, a mixture combining 60 forward primers for TCR Vbeta segments and 13 reverse primers for TCR Jbeta segments was used. The source is immuneACCESS, and TCRdb retained only in-frame sequences with V and J called. Part of the clones is not carried over; for the studies checked, unresolved V genes explain less than half of this, and the remainder is unexplained. Counted in this sample were about 140,000 clones; around 86% of them appeared once. Jointly, the top ten make up over 0.95% of the sample. Sequencing input: PBMCs. These receptors were taken from a female donor in good health and CMV-seronegative.

DNA for the CDR3: TGTGCCAGCAGCGCCGACAATGCTTACAATCAGCCCCAGCATTTT. As protein: CASSADNAYNQPQHF. V is TRBV9 and J is TRBJ1-5, with D unclear. Trimming removed 3 bases at V and 3 bases at J, with 13 bases between. This CDR3 comprises 15 residues. Germline V lookup: CDR1 SGDLS, CDR2 YYNGEE.

Concerning this clone: Other DNA sequences in this sample translate to the same CDR3. The CDR3 DNA reads TGTGCCAGCTCACCCGGACAGGGGGGGACTGAAGCTTTCTTT. It yields the protein CASSPGQGGTEAFF. This sequence joins TRBV18 and TRBJ1-1; 10 bases align to TRBD1. Per the germline V gene, CDR1 is KGHSH and CDR2 is LQKENI. V gave up 3 bases and J gave up 5 bases; unmatched junction bases: 3. The CDR3 contains 14 residues.

This clone was detected only a few times. The chain uses TRBV6-5 and TRBJ2-6; the match to TRBD1 covers 7 bases. Germline trimming cut 2 bases from V and 0 bases from J; bases unmatched to any gene: 1. Germline V gene data show CDR1 as MNHEY and CDR2 as SVGAGI. The CDR3 is 16 residues long. The CDR3 spells CASSYGTASGANVLTF. The CDR3 nucleotides read TGTGCCAGCAGTTACGGGACAGCCTCTGGGGCCAACGTCCTGACTTTC.

The chain links TRBV5-4 to TRBJ2-3, with 11 bases identical to TRBD2. Germline V gene lookup returns CDR1 SGHNT and CDR2 YYREEE (reference sequence). This CDR3 contains 17 residues. The trim removed 0 bases at V and 5 bases at J, leaving 8 bases unmatched. The CDR3 DNA reads as TGTGCCAGCAGCTTGGCGAGGACTAGCGGGCCCCAAGATACGCAGTATTTT. As protein: CASSLARTSGPQDTQYF.

J is TRBJ1-4 and V is TRBV25-1; 11 positions match TRBD1. J was trimmed by 8 bases and V by 4 bases; bases with no gene match: 3. Looked up from germline, CDR1 is MGHDK and CDR2 is SYGVNS. The CDR3 runs to 14 residues. In nucleotides, the CDR3 is TGTGCCAGCAGTGGGACAGGGGGCGAGGAAAAACTGTTTTTT. Protein: CASSGTGGEEKLFF.

The chain couples TRBV9 to TRBJ2-3; maybe TRBD1 (5 bases). The CDR3 sequence is 16 residues long. Germline loops: CDR1 SGDLS, CDR2 YYNGEE. The germline V and J ends were trimmed by 0 bases and 2 bases, with 13 bases remaining between them. In nucleotides, the CDR3 is TGTGCCAGCAGCGTAGCTGGTAGCAGGGACACAGATACGCAGTATTTT. It is translated as CASSVAGSRDTDTQYF. The whole variable domain, remainder taken from reference TRBV9 and TRBJ2-3, is DSGVTQTPKHLITATGQRVTLRCSPRSGDLSVYWYQQSLDQGLQFLIQYYNGEERAKGNILERFSAQQFPDLHSELNLSSLELGDSALYFCASSVAGSRDTDTQYFGPGTRLTVL.

The V and J genes are TRBV4-2 and TRBJ2-7; 7 bases are shared with TRBD1. J lost 0 bases, V lost 0 bases, and 2 bases had no gene match. The CDR3 covers 15 residues. Per the germline V gene, CDR1 is LGHNA and CDR2 is YNFKEQ. CDR3 sequence: CASSQDQGDSYEQYF. The CDR3 DNA reads as TGTGCCAGCAGCCAAGATCAGGGGGACTCCTACGAGCAGTACTTC.

CDR3 coding DNA: TGTGCCAGCAGTTACTCTGGGGGGGACCGGGGGCAGTACTTC. Protein sequence: CASSYSGGDRGQYF. The chain couples TRBV6-5 to TRBJ2-7, with 7 bases that match TRBD2. Germline V CDR1 and CDR2: MNHEY, SVGAGI. This CDR3 spans 14 amino acids. V trimming: 0 bases; J trimming: 9 bases; junction bases outside the gene matches: 8.

The chain has TRBV7-9 and TRBJ2-1; tentatively, D is TRBD1 (6 bases). V lost 2 bases to trimming and J lost 6 bases, with 8 bases between them. Germline V lookup: CDR1 SEHNR, CDR2 FQNEAQ (reference sequence). The length of the CDR3 is 13 residues. The CDR3 bases are TGTGCCAGCAGCTTAACAGGGCCCAATGAGCAGTTCTTC. Residues: CASSLTGPNEQFF.

The chain employs TRBV29-1 and TRBJ1-1; tentative D call: TRBD1 (5 bases). V dropped 1 base and J dropped 4 bases, with 13 bases sitting between them. Germline assignment: CDR1 SQVTM and CDR2 ANQGSEA. This CDR3 spans 14 amino acids. CDR3 residues: CSVEVRGVITEAFF. The CDR3 nucleotides are TGCAGCGTTGAAGTTAGGGGCGTGATCACTGAAGCTTTCTTT.

The count of this clone is one. V gene TRBV5-6 combines with J gene TRBJ2-7; 13 bases are shared with TRBD2. This CDR3 contains 15 residues. Germline assignment: CDR1 SGHDT and CDR2 YYEEEE. J lost 6 bases, V lost 4 bases, and 7 bases had no gene match. The CDR3 loop is CASSAGLAGSVEQYF. CDR3 sequence (DNA): TGTGCCAGCAGCGCGGGACTAGCGGGATCGGTCGAGCAGTACTTC.

This sequence joins TRBV12-5 and TRBJ2-1; D unresolved. In germline, CDR1 is LGHNT, CDR2 FRNRAP. The ends were cut back, 6 bases at V and 3 bases at J, with 9 bases in the middle. The CDR3 sequence is 13 residues long. The CDR3 DNA is TGTGCTAGTGGGTATCCAGGCTACAATGAGCAGTTCTTC. Amino acids: CASGYPGYNEQFF.